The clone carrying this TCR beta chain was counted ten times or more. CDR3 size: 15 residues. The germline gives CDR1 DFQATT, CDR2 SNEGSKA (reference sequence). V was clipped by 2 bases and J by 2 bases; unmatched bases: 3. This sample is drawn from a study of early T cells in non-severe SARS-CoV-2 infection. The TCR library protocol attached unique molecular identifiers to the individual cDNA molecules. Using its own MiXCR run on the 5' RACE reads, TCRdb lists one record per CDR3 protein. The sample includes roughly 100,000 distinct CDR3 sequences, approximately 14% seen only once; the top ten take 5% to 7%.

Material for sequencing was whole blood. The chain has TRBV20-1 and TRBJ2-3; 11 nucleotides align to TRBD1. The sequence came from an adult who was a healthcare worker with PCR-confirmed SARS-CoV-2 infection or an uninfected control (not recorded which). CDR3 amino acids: CSARLGQGDTDTQYF. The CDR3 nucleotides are TGCAGTGCTAGATTGGGACAGGGGGACACAGATACGCAGTATTTT.